Shown below are 7 T cell receptor beta chains from a single sample sequenced in a study of human T cells and chemical hapten exposure. Time point in this sample: patch test 3, about 24 weeks after DPC sensitization. Treatment: therapeutic diphenylcyclopropenone sensitization with weekly scalp DPC. TCRdb analysed the RACE reads with MiXCR anew, one entry per CDR3 protein. The sample holds about 97,000 distinct CDR3 sequences, roughly a quarter seen once. Specimen: whole blood, collected in connection with sensitization to the hapten diphenylcyclopropenone (DPC). The origin of the receptors is a middle-aged man with alopecia areata. Some clones in this sample may be carry-over from other donors' samples.

There are a few counts of this clonotype. Here the CDR3 omits its conserved ending phenylalanine or tryptophan, so a read error is the likely source. The limits of the CDR3 on the DNA are not certain, so only TCRdb's listed CDR3 is given. This chain joins TRBV6-6 and TRBJ2-1; no check of the table's D call, TRBD1, against the DNA was made. From germline, CDR1 is MNHNY and CDR2 SVGAGI (reference sequence). Inclusive of both ends, the CDR3 amounts to 13 amino acids. The chain's CDR3 is CASRPAPTRSSLV.

This clonotype showed up many times. This chain connects TRBV20-1 to TRBJ2-1; D unclear. Trimming stripped 0 bases from V and 0 bases from J, with 12 bases between. CDR3 size: 16 residues. Germline assignment: CDR1 DFQATT and CDR2 SNEGSKA (reference sequence). CDR3 region: CSARDLMVSSYNEQFF. DNA for the CDR3: TGCAGTGCTAGAGATCTGATGGTGAGCTCCTACAATGAGCAGTTCTTC.

The chain is built from TRBV6-2 or TRBV6-3 and TRBJ1-5; TRBD1 agrees at 11 bases. The V and J ends lost 4 bases and 4 bases, in that order; junction bases with no gene match: 9. Germline CDR1 MNHEY, CDR2 SVGEGT. CDR3 length: 17 residues. The DNA of the CDR3 is TGTGCCAGCAGTTCCTGGACAGGGGGCCAATGGAATCAGCCCCAGCATTTT. It specifies CASSSWTGGQWNQPQHF.

This clonotype was detected a few times. V and J are TRBV12-3 or TRBV12-4 and TRBJ2-3, with 9 bases matching TRBD2. Trimming removed 4 bases from V and 3 bases from J; junction bases left unmatched: 8. The CDR3 spans 16 residues. This CDR3 reads CASSYGGSGRTDTQYF. DNA for the CDR3: TGTGCCAGCAGTTACGGAGGTAGCGGGAGAACAGATACGCAGTATTTT.

The table lists this clonotype with a few counts. The rearrangement joins TRBV4-1 to TRBJ2-3, with 12 bases aligning to TRBD2. The J segment lost 6 bases and the V segment lost 3 bases, leaving 10 bases of the junction unmatched. The CDR3 has 17 amino acids. CDR1 is MGHRA and CDR2 is YSYEKL in the germline V gene. The CDR3 bases are TGCGCCAGCAGCCACACAAAAGGACTAGCGGGACGCGATACGCAGTATTTT. Translated, it gives CASSHTKGLAGRDTQYF.

This clonotype has just a few counts. The chain recombines TRBV5-1 with TRBJ1-4; no firm D call. Germline CDR1 and CDR2: SGHRS and YFSETQ. V lost 0 bases and J lost 0, with 6 bases in between. The CDR3 has 15 amino acids. This CDR3 is CASSLGSATNEKLFF. CDR3 in DNA: TGCGCCAGCAGCTTGGGGTCAGCAACTAATGAAAAACTGTTTTTT.

This clonotype was observed a handful of times. The chain joins TRBV14 to TRBJ2-2; perhaps TRBD2 as D (6 bases). The V and J ends lost 2 bases and 4 bases respectively, with 11 bases between them. The germline gives CDR1 SGHDN, CDR2 FVKESK. There are 15 residues in the CDR3. CDR3 region: CASSQYGSRTGELFF. CDR3 DNA: TGTGCCAGCAGCCAATACGGGAGTCGCACCGGGGAGCTGTTTTTT.